A selection of T cell receptor beta chains follows, all from one sample in a study of T-cell memory formation after mild COVID-19. TCRdb fed the 5' RACE reads into MiXCR, producing one record per CDR3 protein. The sample holds around 300,000 distinct CDR3 sequences, approximately 18% seen once. Sequenced sample: PBMCs or a T cell subset sorted from them (not recorded which). All receptors derive from a man between 18 and 29 years old who had mild COVID-19 (a few samples of this study predate the infection). Cell type and time point are not known. The CDR3 runs from the conserved cysteine through the conserved F or W. The order of the fields is J gene, V gene, clone size, D gene, CDR3 protein, CDR3 DNA. A D gene is named only where the DNA matches it firmly. Only part of the rows carry a size: once, few, many, or a class if the clone is expanded.

TRBJ1-6 TRBV27 many - CASSLYNSPLHF TGTGCCAGCAGTTTATATAATTCACCCCTCCACTTT
TRBJ2-4 TRBV10-3 - TRBD2 CAISESALGGNIQYF TGTGCCATCAGTGAGTCGGCGCTCGGGGGGAACATTCAGTACTTC
TRBJ1-1 TRBV5-6 - - CASSVANGPPWGAFF TGTGCCAGCAGCGTGGCTAACGGGCCCCCATGGGGAGCTTTCTTT
TRBJ2-5 TRBV29-1 few - CSVGSNTETQYF TGCAGCGTTGGTTCCAATACGGAGACCCAGTACTTC
TRBJ1-5 TRBV19 few TRBD1 CASSIESGQGQPQHF TGTGCCAGTAGTATAGAATCGGGACAGGGCCAGCCCCAGCATTTT
TRBJ1-1 TRBV6-5 - - CASSYRQGMGTEAFF TGTGCCAGCAGTTACCGGCAGGGGATGGGCACTGAAGCTTTCTTT
TRBJ2-7 TRBV7-9 - - CASTLGGASYEQYF TGTGCCAGCACCTTGGGCGGGGCGTCCTACGAGCAGTACTTC
TRBJ2-2 TRBV7-8 - - CASRSLATGTGELFF TGTGCCAGCAGATCTCTCGCGACTGGCACCGGGGAGCTGTTTTTT
TRBJ2-3 TRBV7-9 many - CASSLGRGPTDTQYF TGTGCCAGCAGCTTAGGTCGGGGGCCGACGGATACGCAGTATTTT
TRBJ2-1 TRBV7-3 few - CASSLGPGQLNEQFF TGTGCCAGCAGCTTGGGTCCCGGACAGCTAAATGAGCAGTTCTTC
TRBJ2-1 TRBV11-2 - - CASSLYDTSSYNEQFF TGTGCCAGCAGCTTATATGACACGAGCTCCTACAATGAGCAGTTCTTC
TRBJ1-3 TRBV13 few TRBD1 CATRTGYSGNTIYF TGTGCCACCAGGACAGGCTATTCTGGAAACACCATATATTTT
TRBJ2-2 TRBV3-1 - - CASSPRAGTGELFF TGTGCCAGCAGCCCAAGAGCGGGTACCGGGGAGCTGTTTTTT
TRBJ1-1 TRBV2 - - CASSLTSGYTEAFF TGTGCCAGCAGTCTGACTTCGGGGTACACTGAAGCTTTCTTT